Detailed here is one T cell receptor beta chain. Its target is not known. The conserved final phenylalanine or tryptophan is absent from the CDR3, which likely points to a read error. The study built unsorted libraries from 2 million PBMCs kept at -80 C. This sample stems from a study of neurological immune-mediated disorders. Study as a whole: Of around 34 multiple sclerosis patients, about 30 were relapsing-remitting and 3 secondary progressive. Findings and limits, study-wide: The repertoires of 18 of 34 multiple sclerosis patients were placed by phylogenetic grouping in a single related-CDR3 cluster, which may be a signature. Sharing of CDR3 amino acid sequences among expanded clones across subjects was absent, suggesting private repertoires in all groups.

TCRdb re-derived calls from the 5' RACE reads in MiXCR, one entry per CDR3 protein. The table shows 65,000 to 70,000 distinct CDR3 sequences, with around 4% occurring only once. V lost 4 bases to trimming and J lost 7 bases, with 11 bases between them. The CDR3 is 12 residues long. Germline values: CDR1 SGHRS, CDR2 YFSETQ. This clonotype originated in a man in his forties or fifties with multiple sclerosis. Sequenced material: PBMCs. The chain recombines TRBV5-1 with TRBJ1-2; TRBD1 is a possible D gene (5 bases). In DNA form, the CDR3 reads TGCGCCAGCAGCCCCGGGGGTGGTGGCTACACCAAC. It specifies CASSPGGGGYTN.